This passage covers 24 T cell receptor beta chains from one sample sequenced in a study of T cell responses to AZD1222 COVID-19 vaccine. Data came from immunoSEQ multiplex PCR; TCRdb stores just in-frame clones and leaves some out. The sample holds over 75,000 clones, around 88% seen once. The sample was peripheral blood, taken 28 days after the second AZD1222 dose. The receptors originated from an adult who received the AZD1222 COVID-19 vaccine.

This clone is a singleton in its sample. The V and J genes are TRBV28 and TRBJ1-1, with D maybe TRBD1 (5 bases). Trimming left V 5 bases short and J 1 base short, with 11 bases between. This CDR3 comprises 14 residues. Looked up from germline, CDR1 is MDHEN and CDR2 is SYDVKM. This CDR3 is CASSAGRENTEAFF. As DNA, the CDR3 is TGTGCCAGCAGTGCGGGACGAGAGAACACTGAAGCTTTCTTT.

The chain uses TRBV27 and TRBJ2-3; 9 nucleotides agree with TRBD1. CDR3 size: 14 residues. V dropped 3 bases and J dropped 5; count of bases not matched to a gene: 3. Germline-derived CDR1 and CDR2 are MNHEY and SMNVEV (reference sequence). The chain's CDR3 is CASSFTGGQDTQYF. For the CDR3, the DNA is TGTGCCAGCAGTTTCACAGGGGGCCAAGATACGCAGTATTTT.

V and J are TRBV28 and TRBJ2-2, with 8 bases identical to TRBD2. J lost 2 bases, V lost 7 bases, and 12 bases had no gene match. This CDR3 is built from 17 residues. Per the germline V gene, CDR1 is MDHEN and CDR2 is SYDVKM. The CDR3 region is CASTDGGGLVNTGELFF. CDR3 DNA: TGTGCCAGCACAGATGGCGGGGGGTTGGTAAACACCGGGGAGCTGTTTTTT.

The gene calls are TRBV11-3 and TRBJ1-5, with 8 bases fitting TRBD1. V was pared by 4 bases and J by 0 bases, with 14 bases of the junction left unmatched. CDR3 length: 19 residues. Germline CDR1 SGHNT, CDR2 YENEEA. DNA of the CDR3: TGTGCCAGCAGCTCGGACAGGGCGATCCGGTCCTATAGCAATCAGCCCCAGCATTTT. The encoded protein is CASSSDRAIRSYSNQPQHF.

The genes are TRBV15 and TRBJ2-7; TRBD1 matches 7 bases. The CDR3 consists of 17 residues. CDR1 LNHNV and CDR2 YYDKDF come from the germline V gene (reference sequence). J was trimmed by 0 bases and V by 3 bases; bases with no gene match: 11. The CDR3 sequence: CATSSWDRPLSSYEQYF. The CDR3 nucleotides read TGTGCCACCAGCAGTTGGGACAGACCCCTTAGCTCCTACGAGCAGTACTTC. Looking up the rest from reference TRBV15 and TRBJ2-7 gives the full variable domain: DAMVIQNPRYQVTQFGKPVTLSCSQTLNHNVMYWYQQKSSQAPKLLFHYYDKDFNNEADTPDNFQSRRPNTSFCFLDIRSPGLGDTAMYLCATSSWDRPLSSYEQYFGPGTRLTVT.

This chain links TRBV5-6 with TRBJ1-1; D perhaps matches TRBD1 (6 bases). CDR3 length: 18 residues. Germline values: CDR1 SGHDT, CDR2 YYEEEE. V lost 4 bases and J 3 bases, leaving 25 bases between the germline ends. CDR3 DNA sequence: TGTGCCAGCAGCAGGGACAAGGGGCGTACAGGTGGGGACACTGAAGCTTTCTTT. Translation gives CASSRDKGRTGGDTEAFF.

V gene TRBV28 combines with J gene TRBJ1-4; TRBD1 aligns across 8 bases. Germline values: CDR1 MDHEN, CDR2 SYDVKM. With 7 bases clipped from V and 6 bases from J, the junction kept 10 bases outside the gene matches. The CDR3 has 15 residues. This CDR3 is CASKPGQGRDEKLFF. CDR3 coding DNA: TGTGCCAGCAAACCCGGACAGGGAAGGGATGAAAAACTGTTTTTT.

The rearrangement uses TRBV4-3 and TRBJ1-2; D remains ambiguous. The CDR3 covers 14 residues. Trimming removed 1 base at V and 4 bases at J, with 10 bases between. The V gene's germline CDR1 is LGHNA and CDR2 YSLEER. CDR3 protein: CASSQGLEGYGYTF. The CDR3 bases are TGCGCCAGCAGCCAAGGTCTGGAGGGCTATGGCTACACCTTC.

The J gene is TRBJ2-2, the V gene TRBV18; D perhaps matches TRBD1 (6 bases). Germline V gives CDR1 KGHSH, CDR2 LQKENI. The V end lost 2 bases, the J end lost 6 bases, and 13 bases lay between the germline ends. The CDR3 length is 15 residues. The CDR3 region has the DNA TGTGCCAGCTCACCAATACAGGGCGAGGCCGGGGAGCTGTTTTTT. Its protein is CASSPIQGEAGELFF. Looking up the rest from reference TRBV18 and TRBJ2-2 gives the full variable domain: NAGVMQNPRHLVRRRGQEARLRCSPMKGHSHVYWYRQLPEEGLKFMVYLQKENIIDESGMPKERFSAEFPKEGPSILRIQQVVRGDSAAYFCASSPIQGEAGELFFGEGSRLTVL.

The chain combines TRBV3-1 (or the pseudogene TRBV3-2) with TRBJ1-1; D is perhaps TRBD1 (5 bases). Trimming removed 3 bases at V and 4 bases at J, with 15 bases between. This CDR3 has 15 residues. The V gene's germline CDR1 is LGHDT and CDR2 YNNKEL (reference sequence). The DNA for the CDR3 is TGTGCCAGCAGCCAGCCCGACAGACCGTTCACTGAAGCTTTCTTT. Residues: CASSQPDRPFTEAFF.

The chain recombines TRBV6-2 or TRBV6-3 with TRBJ1-5; no reliable D call. V dropped 6 bases and J dropped 2 bases, with 14 bases sitting between them. The CDR3 loop spans 15 amino acids. Per germline, CDR1 MNHEY and CDR2 SVGEGT. CDR3 residues: CASSPLHTGNQPQHF. The CDR3 DNA sequence: TGTGCCAGCAGCCCCCTACATACAGGCAATCAGCCCCAGCATTTT.

The chain carries TRBV5-1 and TRBJ1-3; tentatively, D is TRBD1 (6 bases). Germline CDR1 and CDR2: SGHRS and YFSETQ. The CDR3 runs to 14 residues. Trimming removed 3 bases at V and 0 bases at J, with 7 bases between. The CDR3 reads CASSSDSSGNTIYF. In DNA form, the CDR3 reads TGCGCCAGCAGCTCGGACAGCTCTGGAAACACCATATATTTT. The variable domain in full, with the rest retrieved from reference TRBV5-1 and TRBJ1-3, is KAGVTQTPRYLIKTRGQQVTLSCSPISGHRSVSWYQQTPGQGLQFLFEYFSETQRNKGNFPGRFSGRQFSNSRSEMNVSTLELGDSALYLCASSSDSSGNTIYFGEGSWLTVV.

The chain couples TRBV10-2 to TRBJ2-2, with TRBD2 identical over 8 bases. The V gene's germline CDR1 is WSHSY and CDR2 SAAADI. The V segment lost 6 bases and the J segment 2 bases; nucleotides outside the gene matches: 8. There are 16 residues in the CDR3. CDR3 bases: TGCGCCAGCAGGCCGAGCGGGGGCCGAAACACCGGGGAGCTGTTTTTT. It codes for CASRPSGGRNTGELFF.

This chain links TRBV5-6 with TRBJ1-4; D is uncertain. V was trimmed by 1 base and J by 5 bases, leaving 12 bases between them. The germline V gene has CDR1 SGHDT and CDR2 YYEEEE. This CDR3 has 15 amino acids. CDR3 bases: TGTGCCAGCAGCTTGCGGATTGGACTCAATGAAAAACTGTTTTTT. Protein: CASSLRIGLNEKLFF.

As for this clone: Additional DNA sequences in this sample encode the identical CDR3. J is TRBJ1-2 and V is TRBV24-1; perhaps TRBD1 as D (5 bases). Germline V CDR1 and CDR2: KGHDR, SFDVKD. The CDR3 is 13 residues long. Trimming shortened V by 3 bases and J by 2 bases, and 6 bases separated the two germline ends. The CDR3 is CATSDGTNYGYTF. The CDR3 coding sequence is TGTGCCACCAGTGATGGGACCAACTATGGCTACACCTTC.

The chain carries TRBV10-2 and TRBJ1-3; D is uncertain. CDR3 length: 14 residues. Germline V gene lookup returns CDR1 WSHSY and CDR2 SAAADI. The V and J ends lost 2 bases and 1 base respectively, with 6 bases between them. CDR3 loop: CASSEGISGNTIYF. CDR3 in DNA: TGCGCCAGCAGTGAGGGAATTTCTGGAAACACCATATATTTT.

Details on this clone: The junction and the germline gene differ at one end; a read error may be behind it. This sequence joins TRBV7-9 and TRBJ2-7; D gene uncertain. Germline values: CDR1 SEHNR, CDR2 FQNEAQ (reference sequence). This CDR3 contains 12 residues. CDR3 sequence: CASSLGFGDLLF. The CDR3, as DNA: TGTGCCAGCAGCTTAGGTTTCGGTGACCTCCTGTTC. Full variable domain (missing parts from reference TRBV7-9 and TRBJ2-7): DTGVSQNPRHKITKRGQNVTFRCDPISEHNRLYWYRQTLGQGPEFLTYFQNEAQLEKSRLLSDRFSAERPKGSFSTLEIQRTEQGDSAMYLCASSLGFGDLLFGPGTRLTVT.

The CDR3 region has the DNA TGTGCCAGCAGTTCCACAGGGTCGACCGATGCCGGGGAGCTGTTTTTT. Protein: CASSSTGSTDAGELFF. V and J are TRBV6-5 and TRBJ2-2; a possible D gene is TRBD1 (6 bases). V lost 4 bases, J lost 6 bases, and 18 bases lay in between. The germline CDR1 and CDR2 sequences are MNHEY and SVGAGI. The CDR3 loop spans 16 amino acids.

The rearrangement links TRBV25-1 to TRBJ1-6, with 8 bases aligning to TRBD1. V dropped 6 bases and J dropped 0; count of bases not matched to a gene: 4. CDR3 length: 16 amino acids. The germline V gene has CDR1 MGHDK and CDR2 SYGVNS. CDR3 nucleotides: TGTGCCAGCAGCGGACAGGGAAGCTCCTATAATTCACCCCTCCACTTT. As protein: CASSGQGSSYNSPLHF.

This chain connects TRBV7-6 to TRBJ1-2, with 7 bases fitting TRBD1. Losses at the gene ends were 5 bases for V and 7 bases for J; bases not matched to a gene: 19. Per germline, CDR1 SGHVS and CDR2 FNYEAQ. The CDR3 is made up of 17 amino acids. CDR3 nucleotides: TGTGCCAGCAGCCCCCTACAGAACTCCGACAGGGCCGGTGGCTACACCTTC. Residues: CASSPLQNSDRAGGYTF. The entire variable domain, with the rest obtained from reference TRBV7-6 and TRBJ1-2, is as follows: GAGVSQSPRYKVTKRGQDVALRCDPISGHVSLYWYRQALGQGPEFLTYFNYEAQQDKSGLPNDRFSAERPEGSISTLTIQRTEQRDSAMYRCASSPLQNSDRAGGYTFGSGTRLTVV.

The chain carries TRBV12-3 or TRBV12-4 and TRBJ1-5; weak D call: TRBD1 (6 bases). Trimming left V 4 bases short and J 9 bases short, with 13 bases between. The CDR3 covers 13 residues. In nucleotides, the CDR3 is TGTGCCAGCAGTTCACAGGGACCTCGGCCCCAGCATTTT. Translation: CASSSQGPRPQHF.

The chain couples TRBV24-1 to TRBJ2-7, with 10 bases lining up with TRBD2. Germline lookup yields CDR1 KGHDR and CDR2 SFDVKD. V lost 7 bases and J lost 0; bases outside the gene matches: 2. The CDR3 length is 14 residues. The DNA of the CDR3 is TGTGCCACCAGCTCTAGCGGGAGCTCCTACGAGCAGTACTTC. Translated, it gives CATSSSGSSYEQYF.

The chain employs TRBV7-9 and TRBJ1-6; a possible D gene is TRBD1 (5 bases). The germline V and J ends were trimmed by 2 bases and 4 bases, with 15 bases remaining between them. The length of the CDR3 is 17 residues. Germline values: CDR1 SEHNR, CDR2 FQNEAQ (reference sequence). The CDR3 DNA reads TGTGCCAGCAGCTTACGCGGGGCGGTGGGGTATAATTCACCCCTCCACTTT. Encoded protein: CASSLRGAVGYNSPLHF.

V is TRBV18 and J is TRBJ1-2, with D uncertain. V was cut by 0 bases and J by 4 bases, with 12 bases left in between. This CDR3 comprises 15 residues. Germline CDR1 and CDR2: KGHSH and LQKENI. CDR3: CASSPPGRPIYGYTF. The CDR3 DNA reads TGTGCCAGCTCACCACCGGGGAGACCCATCTATGGCTACACCTTC.